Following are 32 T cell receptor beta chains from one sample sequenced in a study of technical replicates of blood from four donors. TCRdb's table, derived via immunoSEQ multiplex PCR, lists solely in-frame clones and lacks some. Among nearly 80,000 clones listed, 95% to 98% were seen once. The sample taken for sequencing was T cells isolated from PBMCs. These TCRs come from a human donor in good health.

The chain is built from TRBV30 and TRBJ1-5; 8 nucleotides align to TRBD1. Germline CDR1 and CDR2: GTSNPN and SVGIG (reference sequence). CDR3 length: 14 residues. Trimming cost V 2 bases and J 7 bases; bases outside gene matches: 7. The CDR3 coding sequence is TGTGCCTGGAGTAGGACAGGGTGGGAACAGCCCCAGCATTTT. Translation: CAWSRTGWEQPQHF. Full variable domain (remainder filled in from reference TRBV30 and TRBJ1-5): SQTIHQWPATLVQPVGSPLSLECTVEGTSNPNLYWYRQAAGRGLQLLFYSVGIGQISSEVPQNLSASRPQDRQFILSSKKLLLSDSGFYLCAWSRTGWEQPQHFGDGTRLSIL.

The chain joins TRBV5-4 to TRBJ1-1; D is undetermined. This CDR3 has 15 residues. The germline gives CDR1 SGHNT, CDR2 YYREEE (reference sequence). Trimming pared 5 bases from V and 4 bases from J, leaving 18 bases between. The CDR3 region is CASRADVGGSTEAFF. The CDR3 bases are TGTGCCAGCAGGGCGGACGTCGGAGGTAGCACTGAAGCTTTCTTT.

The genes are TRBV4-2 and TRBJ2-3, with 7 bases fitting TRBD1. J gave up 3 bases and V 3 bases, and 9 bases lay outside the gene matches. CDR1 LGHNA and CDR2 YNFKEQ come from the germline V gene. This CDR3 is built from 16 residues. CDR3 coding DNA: TGTGCCAGCAGCCAGACTCCGGGACAGACAACAGATACGCAGTATTTT. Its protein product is CASSQTPGQTTDTQYF.

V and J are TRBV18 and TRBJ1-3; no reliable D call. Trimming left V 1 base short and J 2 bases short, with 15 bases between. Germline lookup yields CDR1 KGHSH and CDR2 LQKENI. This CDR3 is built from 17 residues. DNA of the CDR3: TGTGCCAGCTCACCACTTTTTATCAAGGGAGCTGGAAACACCATATATTTT. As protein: CASSPLFIKGAGNTIYF.

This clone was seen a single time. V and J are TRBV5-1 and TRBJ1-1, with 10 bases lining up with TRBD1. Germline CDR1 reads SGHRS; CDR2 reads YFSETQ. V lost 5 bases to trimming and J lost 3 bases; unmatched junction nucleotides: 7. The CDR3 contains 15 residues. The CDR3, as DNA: TGCGCCAGCAGTCCCGGGGGGACAGGGGACACTGAAGCTTTCTTT. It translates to CASSPGGTGDTEAFF.

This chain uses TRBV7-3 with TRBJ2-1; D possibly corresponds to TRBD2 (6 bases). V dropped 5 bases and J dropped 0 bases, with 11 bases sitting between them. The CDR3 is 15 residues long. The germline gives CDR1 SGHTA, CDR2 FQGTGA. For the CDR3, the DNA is TGTGCCAGCAGCCCGCTCGGGAGCTCCTACAATGAGCAGTTCTTC. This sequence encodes CASSPLGSSYNEQFF.

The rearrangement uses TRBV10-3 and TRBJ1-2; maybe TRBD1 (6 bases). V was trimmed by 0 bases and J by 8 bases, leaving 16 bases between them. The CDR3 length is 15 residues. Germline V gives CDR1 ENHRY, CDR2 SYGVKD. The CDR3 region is CAISESARGVQGYTF. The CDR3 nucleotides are TGTGCCATCAGTGAGTCCGCCAGGGGAGTGCAAGGCTACACCTTC.

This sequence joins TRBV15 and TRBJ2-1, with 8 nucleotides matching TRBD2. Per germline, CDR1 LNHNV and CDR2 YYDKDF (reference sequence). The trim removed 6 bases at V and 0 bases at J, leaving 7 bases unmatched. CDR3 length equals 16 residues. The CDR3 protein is CATSIAGSSSYNEQFF. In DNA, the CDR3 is TGTGCCACCAGTATAGCGGGGTCAAGCTCCTACAATGAGCAGTTCTTC.

The CDR3 protein is CASRLAYRRNYGYTF. In DNA form, the CDR3 reads TGTGCAAGTCGCTTAGCCTATAGGAGGAACTATGGCTACACCTTC. The chain links TRBV12-2 to TRBJ1-2. TRBV12-2 is a pseudogene locus. The CDR3 covers 15 residues.

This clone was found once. The CDR3 sequence: CASSLASLSNQPQHF. The CDR3 DNA sequence: TGTGCCAGTAGTCTTGCAAGCCTTAGCAATCAGCCCCAGCATTTT. The rearrangement joins TRBV19 to TRBJ1-5; D ambiguous. Trimming removed 5 bases at V and 0 bases at J, with 11 bases between. CDR1 LNHDA and CDR2 SQIVND come from the germline V gene (reference sequence). CDR3 length: 15 residues.

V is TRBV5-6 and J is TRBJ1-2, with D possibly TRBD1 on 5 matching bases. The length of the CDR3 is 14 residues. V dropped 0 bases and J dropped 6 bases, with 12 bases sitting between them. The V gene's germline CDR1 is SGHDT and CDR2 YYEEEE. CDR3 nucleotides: TGTGCCAGCAGCTTGGCAGGGATAGACCATGGCTACACCTTC. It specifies CASSLAGIDHGYTF.

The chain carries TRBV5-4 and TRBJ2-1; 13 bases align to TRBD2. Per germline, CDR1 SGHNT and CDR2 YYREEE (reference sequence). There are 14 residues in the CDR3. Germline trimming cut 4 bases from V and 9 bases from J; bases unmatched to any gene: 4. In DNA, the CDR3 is TGTGCCAGCAGCCGGACTAGCGGGAGCAGTGAGCAGTTCTTC. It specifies CASSRTSGSSEQFF.

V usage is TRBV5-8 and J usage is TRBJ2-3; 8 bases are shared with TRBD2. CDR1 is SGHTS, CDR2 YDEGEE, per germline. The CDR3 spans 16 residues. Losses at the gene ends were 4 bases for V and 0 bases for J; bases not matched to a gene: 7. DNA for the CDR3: TGTGCCAGCAGCCATCTAGCGGGTTCTAGCACAGATACGCAGTATTTT. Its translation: CASSHLAGSSTDTQYF.

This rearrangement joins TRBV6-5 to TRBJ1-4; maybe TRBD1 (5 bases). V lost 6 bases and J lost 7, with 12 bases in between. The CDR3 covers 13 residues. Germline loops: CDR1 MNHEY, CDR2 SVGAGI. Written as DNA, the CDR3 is TGTGCCAGCAGCTACGGGGGGAGTGAAAAACTGTTTTTT. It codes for CASSYGGSEKLFF.

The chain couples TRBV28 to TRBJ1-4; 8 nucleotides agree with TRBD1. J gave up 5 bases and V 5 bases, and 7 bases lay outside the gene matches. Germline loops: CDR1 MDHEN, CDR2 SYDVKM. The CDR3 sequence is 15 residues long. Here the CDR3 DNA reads TGTGCCAGCAGTCCAGGGGGCGCGGGGAATGAAAAACTGTTTTTT. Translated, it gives CASSPGGAGNEKLFF.

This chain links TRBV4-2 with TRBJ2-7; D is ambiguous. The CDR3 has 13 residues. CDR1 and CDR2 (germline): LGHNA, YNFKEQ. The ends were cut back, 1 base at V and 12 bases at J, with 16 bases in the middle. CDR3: CASSQVTGGSLYF. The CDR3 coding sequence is TGTGCCAGCAGCCAAGTTACTGGCGGATCCCTGTACTTC.

CDR3 sequence: CSVGISAAYEQYF. The CDR3 coding sequence is TGCAGCGTTGGAATTAGCGCGGCCTACGAGCAGTACTTC. This chain connects TRBV29-1 to TRBJ2-7; the D gene is possibly TRBD2 (5 bases). V was trimmed by 4 bases and J by 2 bases, leaving 12 bases between them. The CDR3 totals 13 residues. Germline V CDR1 and CDR2: SQVTM, ANQGSEA.

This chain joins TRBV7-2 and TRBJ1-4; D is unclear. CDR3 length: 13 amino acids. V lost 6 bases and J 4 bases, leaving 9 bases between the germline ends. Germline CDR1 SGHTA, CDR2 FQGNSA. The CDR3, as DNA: TGTGCCAGCAGTCGGAGGGTTAATGAAAAACTGTTTTTT. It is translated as CASSRRVNEKLFF.

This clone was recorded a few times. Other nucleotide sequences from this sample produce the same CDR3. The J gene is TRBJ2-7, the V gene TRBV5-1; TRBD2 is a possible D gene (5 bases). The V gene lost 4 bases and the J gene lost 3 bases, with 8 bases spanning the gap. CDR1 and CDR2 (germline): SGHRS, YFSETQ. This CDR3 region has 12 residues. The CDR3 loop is CASSPRDYEQYF. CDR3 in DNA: TGCGCCAGCAGCCCCCGGGACTACGAGCAGTACTTC.

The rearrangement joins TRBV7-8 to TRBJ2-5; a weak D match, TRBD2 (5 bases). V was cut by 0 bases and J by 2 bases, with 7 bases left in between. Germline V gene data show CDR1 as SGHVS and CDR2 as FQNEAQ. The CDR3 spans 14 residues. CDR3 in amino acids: CASSLARVQETQYF. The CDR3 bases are TGTGCCAGCAGCTTAGCGCGGGTTCAAGAGACCCAGTACTTC.

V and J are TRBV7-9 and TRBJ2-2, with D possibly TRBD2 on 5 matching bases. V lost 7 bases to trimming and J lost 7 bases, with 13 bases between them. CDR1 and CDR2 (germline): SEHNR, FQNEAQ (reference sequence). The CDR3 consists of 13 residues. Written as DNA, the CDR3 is TGTGCCAGCACCCTGGGAGAGGTCGGGGAGCTGTTTTTT. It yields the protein CASTLGEVGELFF. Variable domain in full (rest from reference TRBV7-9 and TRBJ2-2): DTGVSQNPRHKITKRGQNVTFRCDPISEHNRLYWYRQTLGQGPEFLTYFQNEAQLEKSRLLSDRFSAERPKGSFSTLEIQRTEQGDSAMYLCASTLGEVGELFFGEGSRLTVL.

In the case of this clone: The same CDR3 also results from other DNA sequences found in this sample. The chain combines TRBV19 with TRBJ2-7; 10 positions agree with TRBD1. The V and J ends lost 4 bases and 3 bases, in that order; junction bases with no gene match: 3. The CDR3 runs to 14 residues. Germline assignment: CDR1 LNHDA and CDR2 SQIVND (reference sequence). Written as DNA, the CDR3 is TGTGCCAGTAGTACGGGACAGGGGTTCTACGAGCAGTACTTC. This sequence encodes CASSTGQGFYEQYF. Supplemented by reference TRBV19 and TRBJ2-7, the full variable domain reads DGGITQSPKYLFRKEGQNVTLSCEQNLNHDAMYWYRQDPGQGLRLIYYSQIVNDFQKGDIAEGYSVSREKKESFPLTVTSAQKNPTAFYLCASSTGQGFYEQYFGPGTRLTVT.

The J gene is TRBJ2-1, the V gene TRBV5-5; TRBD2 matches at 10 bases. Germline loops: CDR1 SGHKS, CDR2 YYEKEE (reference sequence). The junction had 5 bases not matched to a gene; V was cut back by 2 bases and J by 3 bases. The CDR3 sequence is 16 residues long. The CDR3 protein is CASSLPLAGLYNEQFF. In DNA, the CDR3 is TGTGCCAGCAGCTTACCACTAGCGGGACTCTACAATGAGCAGTTCTTC.

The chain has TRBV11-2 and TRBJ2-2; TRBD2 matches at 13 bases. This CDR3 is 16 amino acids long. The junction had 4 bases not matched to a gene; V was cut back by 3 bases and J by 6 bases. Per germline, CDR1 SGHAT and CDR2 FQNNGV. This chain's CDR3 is CASSFRLAGGPGELFF. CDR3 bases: TGTGCCAGCAGCTTCAGACTAGCGGGAGGTCCCGGGGAGCTGTTTTTT.

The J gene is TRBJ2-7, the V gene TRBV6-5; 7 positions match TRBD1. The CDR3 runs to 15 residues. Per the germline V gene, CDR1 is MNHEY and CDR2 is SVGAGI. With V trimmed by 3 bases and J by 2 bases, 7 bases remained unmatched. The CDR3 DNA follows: TGTGCCAGCAGTTATACCGGGACAGCGACCTACGAGCAGTACTTC. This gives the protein CASSYTGTATYEQYF.

The CDR3: CASISDTPEQYF. Written as DNA, the CDR3 is TGTGCCAGTATTTCTGACACACCCGAGCAGTACTTC. The rearrangement uses TRBV19 and TRBJ2-7; D uncertain. Trimming pared 7 bases from V and 6 bases from J, leaving 13 bases between. CDR3 size: 12 residues. Germline values: CDR1 LNHDA, CDR2 SQIVND (reference sequence).

In DNA form, the CDR3 reads TGTGCCAGCAGCTCAGCGGGAGGCCCCTACGAGCAGTACTTC. It translates to CASSSAGGPYEQYF. V is TRBV7-3 and J is TRBJ2-7, with 9 positions matching TRBD2. This CDR3 spans 14 amino acids. V shed 4 bases and J 2 bases; nucleotides not matched to a gene: 3. In germline, CDR1 is SGHTA, CDR2 FQGTGA.

The CDR3: CASSLPLLAGGPTDTQYF. CDR3 in DNA: TGTGCCAGCAGCTTACCGTTACTAGCGGGAGGGCCCACAGATACGCAGTATTTT. The J gene is TRBJ2-3, the V gene TRBV7-9; 13 bases line up with TRBD2. With V trimmed by 2 bases and J by 2 bases, 7 bases remained unmatched. This CDR3 has 18 amino acids. Germline lookup yields CDR1 SEHNR and CDR2 FQNEAQ (reference sequence). The variable domain in full, completed from reference TRBV7-9 and TRBJ2-3, reads DTGVSQNPRHKITKRGQNVTFRCDPISEHNRLYWYRQTLGQGPEFLTYFQNEAQLEKSRLLSDRFSAERPKGSFSTLEIQRTEQGDSAMYLCASSLPLLAGGPTDTQYFGPGTRLTVL.

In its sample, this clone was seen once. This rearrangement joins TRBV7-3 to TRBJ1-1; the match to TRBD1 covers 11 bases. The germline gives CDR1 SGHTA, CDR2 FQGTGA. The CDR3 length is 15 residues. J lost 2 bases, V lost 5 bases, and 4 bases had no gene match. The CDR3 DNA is TGTGCCAGCAGCCCCGGGACAGGGGGTAACACTGAAGCTTTCTTT. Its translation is CASSPGTGGNTEAFF.

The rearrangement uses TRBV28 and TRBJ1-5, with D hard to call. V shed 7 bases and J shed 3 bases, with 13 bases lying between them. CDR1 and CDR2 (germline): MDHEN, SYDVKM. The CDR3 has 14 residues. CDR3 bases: TGTGCCAGCACCCTCGACTTTTACAATCAGCCCCAGCATTTT. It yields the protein CASTLDFYNQPQHF.

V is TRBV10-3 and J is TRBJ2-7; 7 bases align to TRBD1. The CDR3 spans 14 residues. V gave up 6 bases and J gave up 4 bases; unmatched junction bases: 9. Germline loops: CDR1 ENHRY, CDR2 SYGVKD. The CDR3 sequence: CAIRGIGTAYEQYF. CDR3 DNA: TGTGCCATCAGGGGAATAGGGACAGCGTACGAGCAGTACTTC.

The CDR3 loop is CASSLGAEQYF. As DNA, the CDR3 is TGTGCCAGTAGTCTAGGAGCCGAGCAGTACTTC. The chain joins TRBV19 to TRBJ2-7, with D unresolved. This CDR3 comprises 11 residues. V lost 5 bases and J 6 bases, leaving 8 bases between the germline ends. Germline CDR1 is LNHDA and CDR2 is SQIVND (reference sequence).